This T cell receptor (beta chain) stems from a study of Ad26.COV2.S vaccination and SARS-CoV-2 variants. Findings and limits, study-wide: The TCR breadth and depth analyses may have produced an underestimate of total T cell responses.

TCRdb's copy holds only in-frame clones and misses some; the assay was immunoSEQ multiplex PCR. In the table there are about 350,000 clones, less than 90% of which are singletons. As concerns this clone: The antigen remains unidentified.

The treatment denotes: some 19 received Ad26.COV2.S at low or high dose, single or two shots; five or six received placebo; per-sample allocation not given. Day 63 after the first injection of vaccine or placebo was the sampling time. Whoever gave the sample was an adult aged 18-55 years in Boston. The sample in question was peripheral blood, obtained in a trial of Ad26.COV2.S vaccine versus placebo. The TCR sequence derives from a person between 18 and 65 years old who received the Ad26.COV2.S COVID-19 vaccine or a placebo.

The CDR3 is CASSPAGVNTGELFF. The CDR3 region has the DNA TGCGCCAGCAGCCCCGCGGGGGTCAACACCGGGGAGCTGTTTTTT. This chain uses TRBV5-1 with TRBJ2-2; 7 bases agree with TRBD2. Germline V gives CDR1 SGHRS, CDR2 YFSETQ. The ends lost 4 bases at V and 2 bases at J; junction bases unmatched: 5. The CDR3 is 15 amino acids.